These 13 T cell receptor beta chains were sequenced from one sample in a study of T cell repertoires in ileal Crohn's disease (dated by TCRdb to the late 2010s). The time point label corresponds to: neoterminal ileum biopsy at postoperative endoscopy, about 6 months after surgery. Libraries were constructed by the immunoSEQ multiplex PCR assay. The immuneACCESS repertoire file appears here via TCRdb, limited to in-frame rearrangements. These files lack a portion of the clones; in checked studies, under half of the deficit traces to unresolved V genes, and the cause of the others is not known. Counted in this sample were 12,000 or so clones; 82% of them appeared once. 11% of the sample is taken by the ten largest. The source material was ileal tissue. The receptors stem from an adult with Crohn's disease.

This sequence joins TRBV7-3 and TRBJ2-1; 9 positions agree with TRBD2. Trimming removed 1 base from V and 4 bases from J; junction bases left unmatched: 8. This CDR3 has 17 residues. Germline CDR1 and CDR2: SGHTA and FQGTGA. As DNA, the CDR3 is TGTGCCAGCAGCTTAAGGTCGGCGGGAGGGCGTTACAATGAGCAGTTCTTC. It codes for CASSLRSAGGRYNEQFF.

CDR3 DNA: TGCAGTGCTAGAGACAACGAGCAGTACTTC. It translates to CSARDNEQYF. This chain uses TRBV20-1 with TRBJ2-7; D not resolved. This CDR3 is built from 10 residues. CDR1 and CDR2 (germline): DFQATT, SNEGSKA (reference sequence). Trimming took off 0 bases at V and 5 bases at J, with 2 bases between the two ends.

This sequence joins TRBV27 and TRBJ2-1; TRBD2 matches at 13 bases. This CDR3 comprises 21 residues. V dropped 5 bases and J dropped 12; count of bases not matched to a gene: 28. The germline gives CDR1 MNHEY, CDR2 SMNVEV (reference sequence). The chain's CDR3 is CASSPILRTSGRLPPTVGQFF. DNA for the CDR3: TGTGCCAGCAGTCCAATCTTAAGGACTAGCGGGAGATTACCCCCGACGGTAGGGCAGTTCTTC.

The V and J genes are TRBV6-5 and TRBJ1-6, with D possibly matching TRBD1 (5 bases). The CDR3 spans 15 residues. Deletions cut 0 bases from V and 10 bases from J, with 13 bases between. CDR1 is MNHEY and CDR2 is SVGAGI in the germline V gene. The CDR3 loop is CASSYSQGSGSPLHF. As DNA, the CDR3 is TGTGCCAGCAGTTACTCTCAGGGATCTGGGTCACCCCTCCACTTT.

J is TRBJ1-1 and V is TRBV5-1; unclear D gene. Trimming removed 6 bases at V and 0 bases at J, with 9 bases between. Germline V gene sequence: CDR1 SGHRS, CDR2 YFSETQ. The CDR3 covers 13 residues. The CDR3 spells CASKLSMNTEAFF. The CDR3 DNA sequence: TGCGCCAGCAAGCTCTCCATGAACACTGAAGCTTTCTTT.

This rearrangement joins TRBV6-5 to TRBJ2-5; 7 nucleotides align to TRBD2. The CDR3 loop spans 15 amino acids. Germline assignment: CDR1 MNHEY and CDR2 SVGAGI. V was pared by 2 bases and J by 4 bases, with 7 bases of the junction left unmatched. The CDR3 here is CASSYGRGVGETQYF. DNA of the CDR3: TGTGCCAGCAGTTACGGGAGGGGAGTCGGAGAGACCCAGTACTTC.

This chain connects TRBV9 to TRBJ2-7; 10 bases are a match to TRBD1. The CDR3 is 15 residues long. The germline V gene encodes CDR1 SGDLS and CDR2 YYNGEE. J lost 4 bases, V lost 3 bases, and 7 bases had no gene match. This CDR3 reads CASSAAGDRGYEQYF. The CDR3 nucleotides read TGTGCCAGCAGCGCCGCCGGGGACAGGGGTTACGAGCAGTACTTC.

This clone has just one count. The rearrangement links TRBV25-1 to TRBJ2-1, with TRBD2 matching 9 bases. The germline V gene encodes CDR1 MGHDK and CDR2 SYGVNS. The junction had 5 bases not matched to a gene; V was cut back by 6 bases and J by 2 bases. The CDR3 is 15 residues long. This CDR3 is CASSLSGSTYNEQFF. The CDR3 DNA follows: TGTGCCAGCAGCCTTAGCGGGAGTACCTACAATGAGCAGTTCTTC.

This chain joins TRBV15 and TRBJ2-3; TRBD2 agrees at 10 bases. The CDR3 contains 20 residues. V shed 0 bases, J shed 0 bases, and the junction held 12 bases outside the gene matches. Per germline, CDR1 LNHNV and CDR2 YYDKDF (reference sequence). CDR3 sequence reads: CATSRDPIAGGTTSTDTQYF. The CDR3 DNA follows: TGTGCCACCAGCAGAGATCCGATAGCGGGGGGAACTACTAGCACAGATACGCAGTATTTT.

Comments on this clone: Other DNA sequences in the sample encode the same CDR3. The chain carries TRBV7-9 and TRBJ1-1; D is undetermined. Germline-derived CDR1 and CDR2 are SEHNR and FQNEAQ (reference sequence). The CDR3 spans 13 residues. V lost 5 bases and J lost 3, with 10 bases in between. CDR3 sequence reads: CASSPSRDTEAFF. In DNA, the CDR3 is TGTGCCAGCAGCCCCTCAAGAGACACTGAAGCTTTCTTT.

This clone was found once. The chain uses TRBV19 and TRBJ1-3, with D uncertain. There are 10 residues in the CDR3. With 10 bases removed from V and 3 bases from J, the gap between germline ends came to 4 bases. CDR1 LNHDA and CDR2 SQIVND come from the germline V gene (reference sequence). The CDR3 is CATHGNTIYF. In DNA form, the CDR3 reads TGTGCCACCCATGGAAACACCATATATTTT. The full variable domain, its missing parts supplied by reference TRBV19 and TRBJ1-3, is DGGITQSPKYLFRKEGQNVTLSCEQNLNHDAMYWYRQDPGQGLRLIYYSQIVNDFQKGDIAEGYSVSREKKESFPLTVTSAQKNPTAFYLCATHGNTIYFGEGSWLTVV.

V gene TRBV30 combines with J gene TRBJ1-6; no clear D gene. With 2 bases removed from V and 10 bases from J, the gap between germline ends came to 18 bases. The CDR3 consists of 15 residues. Germline-derived CDR1 and CDR2 are GTSNPN and SVGIG (reference sequence). CDR3 sequence reads: CAWSTSSGRRSPLHF. In nucleotides, the CDR3 is TGTGCCTGGAGTACTAGTTCGGGCCGGAGGTCACCCCTCCACTTT.

The V and J genes are TRBV30 and TRBJ1-5; no firm D call. Per germline, CDR1 GTSNPN and CDR2 SVGIG (reference sequence). The V end lost 0 bases, the J end lost 2 bases, and 5 bases lay between the germline ends. This CDR3 spans 13 amino acids. The CDR3 here is CAWSVQGNQPQHF. In nucleotides, the CDR3 is TGTGCCTGGAGTGTGCAGGGCAATCAGCCCCAGCATTTT.